What follows are 10 T cell receptor beta chains derived from one specimen sequenced in a study of blood T cell repertoires in COVID-19. Profiling relied on immunoSEQ multiplex PCR, and the TCRdb table lists in-frame clones only, not all of them. Among around 140,000 clones listed, approximately 85% were seen once. The sequencing input was peripheral blood. The receptors were sampled from a man between 65 and 80 years old with acute or convalescent COVID-19.

The J gene is TRBJ1-2, the V gene TRBV18; 7 bases fit TRBD1. J gave up 7 bases and V 3 bases, and 5 bases lay outside the gene matches. The CDR3 totals 13 residues. Germline V lookup: CDR1 KGHSH, CDR2 LQKENI. CDR3 amino acids: CASSPDRVSGYTF. The CDR3 region has the DNA TGTGCCAGCTCACCTGACAGGGTATCTGGCTACACCTTC.

CDR3 in amino acids: CASSQYGQNTEAFF. CDR3 nucleotide sequence: TGCGCCAGCAGCCAGTACGGACAGAACACTGAAGCTTTCTTT. The chain combines TRBV4-1 with TRBJ1-1; D may be TRBD1 (5 bases). The germline gives CDR1 MGHRA, CDR2 YSYEKL. V was cut by 3 bases and J by 1 base, with 9 bases left in between. This CDR3 comprises 14 residues.

This clone was seen a few times. The V gene is TRBV7-9, the J gene TRBJ1-1; the D is unclear. The CDR3 is 16 residues long. V lost 0 bases, J lost 1 base, and 12 bases lay in between. Germline CDR1 SEHNR, CDR2 FQNEAQ (reference sequence). CDR3 loop: CASSLARSNQNTEAFF. The CDR3 DNA reads TGTGCCAGCAGCTTAGCGAGGAGCAATCAGAACACTGAAGCTTTCTTT.

The chain recombines TRBV2 with TRBJ2-1; maybe TRBD1 (6 bases). There are 14 residues in the CDR3. Germline CDR1 and CDR2: SNHLY and FYNNEI. V was pared by 8 bases and J by 0 bases, with 11 bases between. CDR3: CASHRESSYNEQFF. The CDR3 DNA reads TGTGCCAGCCACAGGGAGAGCTCCTACAATGAGCAGTTCTTC.

The chain joins TRBV4-1 to TRBJ2-3; 10 bases agree with TRBD2. The V gene's germline CDR1 is MGHRA and CDR2 YSYEKL. CDR3 length: 15 amino acids. V trimming: 8 bases; J trimming: 4 bases; junction bases outside the gene matches: 9. The CDR3 protein is CASANSGRPPDTQYF. DNA of the CDR3: TGCGCCAGCGCGAATAGCGGGAGGCCTCCAGATACGCAGTATTTT.

Notes on this clone: One end of the junction is discordant with germline, which a read error may explain. The chain recombines TRBV15 with TRBJ2-7; possible D gene TRBD1, 6 bases. The CDR3 is 17 residues long. In germline, CDR1 is LNHNV, CDR2 YYDKDF (reference sequence). The CDR3 sequence: CATSREKNTGFPYERYF. The CDR3 DNA reads as TGTGCCACCAGCAGAGAGAAGAATACAGGGTTTCCCTACGAGCGGTACTTC. Full variable domain (missing parts from reference TRBV15 and TRBJ2-7): DAMVIQNPRYQVTQFGKPVTLSCSQTLNHNVMYWYQQKSSQAPKLLFHYYDKDFNNEADTPDNFQSRRPNTSFCFLDIRSPGLGDTAMYLCATSREKNTGFPYERYFGPGTRLTVT.

The chain recombines TRBV4-2 with TRBJ2-2; D perhaps matches TRBD1 (5 bases). Germline V gene lookup returns CDR1 LGHNA and CDR2 YNFKEQ. The CDR3 has 19 residues. Trimming removed 4 bases at V and 1 base at J, with 22 bases between. The CDR3 region is CASSLIRTTDNLNTGELFF. In DNA, the CDR3 is TGTGCCAGCAGCCTCATCAGGACAACCGATAATCTGAACACCGGGGAGCTGTTTTTT.

The V gene is TRBV24-1, the J gene TRBJ2-3; TRBD2 might be the D (5 bases). Trimming removed 3 bases from V and 4 bases from J, with 16 bases in between. This CDR3 comprises 16 residues. The germline V gene encodes CDR1 KGHDR and CDR2 SFDVKD. The CDR3 region has the DNA TGTGCCACCAGTGATCTCCTGGGAGTGGGCGCAGATACGCAGTATTTT. This translates into CATSDLLGVGADTQYF.

The chain couples TRBV19 to TRBJ2-5, with 7 bases that match TRBD1. V lost 5 bases and J lost 4; bases outside the gene matches: 4. The germline V gene encodes CDR1 LNHDA and CDR2 SQIVND (reference sequence). The CDR3 has 13 residues. The CDR3 nucleotides are TGTGCCAGTAGTGTCCACAGGGGAGAGACCCAGTACTTC. Encoded protein: CASSVHRGETQYF.

The chain is built from TRBV2 and TRBJ2-2, with a possible D match to TRBD2 (5 bases). The CDR3 is 15 amino acids. Trimming removed 6 bases at V and 0 bases at J, with 11 bases between. The germline V gene encodes CDR1 SNHLY and CDR2 FYNNEI. CDR3 region: CASRGEQTNTGELFF. The CDR3 bases are TGTGCCAGCAGGGGAGAACAGACGAACACCGGGGAGCTGTTTTTT.